The sequence of this TCR beta chain was determined in a study of T-cell memory formation after mild COVID-19 (dated by TCRdb to the early 2020s). For context, the study as a whole: Most TCR sequence clusters were specific to one of the two donors. The cohort comprised two young, previously healthy adult volunteers, one female and one male. T-cell clones expanding and contracting after mild COVID-19 in two donors were tracked by longitudinal TCRalpha and TCRbeta repertoire sequencing.

What the work shows at the level of the full study, not this receptor alone: Contracting CD4+ clones turned up mainly in the CM and EM memory subsets, whereas EMRA was where CD8+ clones were enriched. Whether the second-wave clones peaking on day 37 were SARS-CoV-2 specific was not confirmed. Only a couple of mild cases were covered by the study, and larger cohorts that include severe cases with pre-infection samples were considered necessary. Some responding clones were detected in pre-infection memory, suggesting pre-existing cross-reactive memory T cells joined the SARS-CoV-2 response. From day 15 to 85, contracting clones showed balanced CD4/CD8 phenotypes, whereas a second wave of clones that expanded from day 15 to 37 leaned towards CD4+.

Ficoll-Paque density gradient centrifugation was the method used to isolate PBMCs. From the cysteine up to the phenylalanine, the CDR3 has a length of 14 residues. Here the CDR3 DNA is all that survives: 42 bases in frame from base 1. TCRdb names Illumina NovaSeq 6000 as the instrument used. Using 5'RACE with constant-segment primers, TCRalpha and TCRbeta cDNA libraries were constructed, with sample barcodes and unique molecular identifiers added in the process. RNA was extracted from every sample with Trizol reagent. Libraries were amplified in two PCR steps, with a second sample barcode and Illumina TruSeq adapters added in the second step. The libraries were sequenced on an Illumina NovaSeq using 2 x 150 bp paired-end reads. Per the source publication's procedure: With migec v1.2.7, reads were demultiplexed and then collapsed into UMI-guided consensus sequences. Using mixcr v2.1.11, UMI consensuses were aligned to TRA and TRB V and J templates and then assembled into clonotypes. A clonotype was counted as expanded or contracted only if both edgeR and NoisET called the change significant, with noise models trained on biological replicates. For edgeR calls, a false discovery rate-adjusted p below 0.01 and a log2 fold-change threshold of 1 were applied. As an exploratory analysis of dynamics, max-normalized trajectories of the 1000 most abundant clonotypes were examined with PCA combined with hierarchical clustering. The CD4 or CD8 phenotype of responding clones was assigned using the separately sequenced CD4+ and CD8+ repertoires. TCRdb cleaned the public reads at Q25 with fastp, built clones with MiXCR and kept in-frame beta chains. When rows share a CDR3 protein, they turn into one entry using the most common DNA and genes. TCRdb assigned the V and J calls; the authors' analysis was not used. The sample table holds a few hundred thousand distinct CDR3 sequences, of which roughly 21% were seen once. Roughly 8.1% of the sample is held by the ten biggest clonotypes.

This clonotype was seen more than once but under ten times. Which antigen it targets is not known. No base-level quality is on record; no much larger clone is a single base apart. The clonotype comes from an adult woman who had mild COVID-19 (a few samples of this study predate the infection). The sample titles of this study are shuffled in the database, so cell type and time point are left out; the donor was told from shared clones. Recombination joined TRBV21-1 with TRBJ2-4; the table's D call TRBD2 went unverified against the DNA. TRBV21-1 is a pseudogene locus. Source material: PBMCs or a T cell subset sorted from them (not recorded which). The CDR3 reads CASSKDSEGNIQYF. At the DNA level, the sequence is TGTGCCAGCAGCAAAGACTCGGAAGGGAACATTCAGTACTTC.